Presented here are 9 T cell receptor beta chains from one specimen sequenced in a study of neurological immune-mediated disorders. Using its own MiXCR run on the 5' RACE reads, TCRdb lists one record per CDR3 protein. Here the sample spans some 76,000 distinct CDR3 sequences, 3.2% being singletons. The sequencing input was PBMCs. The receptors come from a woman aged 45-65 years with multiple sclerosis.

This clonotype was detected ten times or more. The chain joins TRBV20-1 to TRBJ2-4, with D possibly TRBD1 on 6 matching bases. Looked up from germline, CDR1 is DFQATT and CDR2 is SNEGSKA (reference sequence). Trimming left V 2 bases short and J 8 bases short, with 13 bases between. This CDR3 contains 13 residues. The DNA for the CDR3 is TGCAGTGCTAGATGGCAGGGGCGGGACATTCAGTACTTC. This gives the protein CSARWQGRDIQYF.

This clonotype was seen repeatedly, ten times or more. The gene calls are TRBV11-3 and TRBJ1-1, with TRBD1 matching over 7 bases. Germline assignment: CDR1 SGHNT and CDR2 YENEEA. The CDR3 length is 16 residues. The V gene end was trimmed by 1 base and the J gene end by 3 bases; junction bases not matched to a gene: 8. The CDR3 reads CASSLVFGQVDTEAFF. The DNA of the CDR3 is TGTGCCAGCAGCTTAGTCTTCGGACAGGTTGACACTGAAGCTTTCTTT.

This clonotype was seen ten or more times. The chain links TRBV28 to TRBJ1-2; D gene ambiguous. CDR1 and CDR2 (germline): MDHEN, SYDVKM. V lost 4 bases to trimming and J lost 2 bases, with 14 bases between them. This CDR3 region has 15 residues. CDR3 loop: CASSSRLGRNYGYTF. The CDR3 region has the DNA TGTGCCAGCAGTTCCCGCCTCGGCAGAAACTATGGCTACACCTTC.

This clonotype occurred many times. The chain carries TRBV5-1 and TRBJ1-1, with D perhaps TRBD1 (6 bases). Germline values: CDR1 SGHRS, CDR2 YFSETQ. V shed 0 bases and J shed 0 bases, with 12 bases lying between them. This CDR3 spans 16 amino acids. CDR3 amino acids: CASSLATGPLNTEAFF. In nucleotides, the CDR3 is TGCGCCAGCAGCTTGGCGACAGGTCCGTTGAACACTGAAGCTTTCTTT.

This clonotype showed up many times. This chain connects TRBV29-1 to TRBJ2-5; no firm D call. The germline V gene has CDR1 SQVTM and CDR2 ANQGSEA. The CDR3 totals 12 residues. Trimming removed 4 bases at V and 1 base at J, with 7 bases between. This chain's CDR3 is CSVGRIQETQYF. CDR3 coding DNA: TGCAGCGTTGGACGGATCCAAGAGACCCAGTACTTC.

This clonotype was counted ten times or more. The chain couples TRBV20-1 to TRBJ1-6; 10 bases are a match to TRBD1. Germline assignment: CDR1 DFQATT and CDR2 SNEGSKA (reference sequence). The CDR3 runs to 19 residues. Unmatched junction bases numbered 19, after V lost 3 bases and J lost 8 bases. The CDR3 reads CSARTSSLPGGTGDSPLHF. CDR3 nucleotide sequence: TGCAGTGCTAGGACGAGCTCCCTACCAGGGGGGACAGGGGATTCACCCCTCCACTTT.

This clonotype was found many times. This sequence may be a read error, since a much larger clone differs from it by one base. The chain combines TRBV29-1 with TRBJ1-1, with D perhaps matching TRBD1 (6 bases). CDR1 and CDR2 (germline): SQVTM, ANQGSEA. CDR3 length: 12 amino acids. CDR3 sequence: CSVESGGTEVFF. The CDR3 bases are TGCAGCGTTGAATCGGGGGGCACTGAAGTTTTCTTT.

CDR3 DNA: TGTGCCAGCAGTGCGGGAGGAGGAGAGACCCAGTACTTC. Translation: CASSAGGGETQYF. The chain couples TRBV2 to TRBJ2-5; 7 bases are a match to TRBD2. V lost 4 bases to trimming and J lost 4 bases; unmatched junction nucleotides: 3. The CDR3 contains 13 residues. The germline gives CDR1 SNHLY, CDR2 FYNNEI.

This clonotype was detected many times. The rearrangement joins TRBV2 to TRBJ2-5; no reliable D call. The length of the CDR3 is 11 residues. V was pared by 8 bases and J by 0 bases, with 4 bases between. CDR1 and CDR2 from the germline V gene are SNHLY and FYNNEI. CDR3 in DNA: TGTGCCAGCCTGTACCAAGAGACCCAGTACTTC. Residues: CASLYQETQYF.